This TCR beta chain was sequenced in a study of siplizumab effects on memory and regulatory T cells. The CDR3 length is 15 residues. Germline CDR1 and CDR2: LNHDA and SQIVND (reference sequence). The ends lost 6 bases at V and 0 bases at J; junction bases unmatched: 3. Each sample yielded around 9.6 x 10^4 assayed TCR templates. TCRdb's copy holds only in-frame clones and misses some; the assay was immunoSEQ multiplex PCR. The table records 99,000 or so clones, about 93% of them present only once. The rearrangement links TRBV19 to TRBJ2-1, with 9 bases aligning to TRBD1. Sequencing was carried out using Tregs sorted from blood. The sequence derives from a human donor in good health. CDR3 residues: CASSLGQGSYNEQFF. CDR3 sequence (DNA): TGTGCCAGTAGCCTGGGACAGGGCTCCTACAATGAGCAGTTCTTC.